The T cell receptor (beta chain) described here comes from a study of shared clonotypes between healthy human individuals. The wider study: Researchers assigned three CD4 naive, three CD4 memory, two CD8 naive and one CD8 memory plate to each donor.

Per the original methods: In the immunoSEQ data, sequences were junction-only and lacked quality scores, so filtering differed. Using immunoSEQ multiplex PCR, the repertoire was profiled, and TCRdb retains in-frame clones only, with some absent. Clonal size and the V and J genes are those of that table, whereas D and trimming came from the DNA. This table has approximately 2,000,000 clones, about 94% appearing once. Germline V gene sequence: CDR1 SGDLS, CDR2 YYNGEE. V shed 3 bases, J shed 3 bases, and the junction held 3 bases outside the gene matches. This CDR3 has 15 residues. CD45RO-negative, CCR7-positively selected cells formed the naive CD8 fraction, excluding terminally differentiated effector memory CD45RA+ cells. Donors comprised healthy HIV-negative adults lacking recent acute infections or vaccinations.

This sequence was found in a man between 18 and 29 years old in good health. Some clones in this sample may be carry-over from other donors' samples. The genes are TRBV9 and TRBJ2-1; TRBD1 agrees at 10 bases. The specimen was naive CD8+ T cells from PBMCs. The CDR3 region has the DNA TGTGCCAGCAGCGGACAGGGGGCTGGCTACAATGAGCAGTTCTTC. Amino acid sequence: CASSGQGAGYNEQFF.